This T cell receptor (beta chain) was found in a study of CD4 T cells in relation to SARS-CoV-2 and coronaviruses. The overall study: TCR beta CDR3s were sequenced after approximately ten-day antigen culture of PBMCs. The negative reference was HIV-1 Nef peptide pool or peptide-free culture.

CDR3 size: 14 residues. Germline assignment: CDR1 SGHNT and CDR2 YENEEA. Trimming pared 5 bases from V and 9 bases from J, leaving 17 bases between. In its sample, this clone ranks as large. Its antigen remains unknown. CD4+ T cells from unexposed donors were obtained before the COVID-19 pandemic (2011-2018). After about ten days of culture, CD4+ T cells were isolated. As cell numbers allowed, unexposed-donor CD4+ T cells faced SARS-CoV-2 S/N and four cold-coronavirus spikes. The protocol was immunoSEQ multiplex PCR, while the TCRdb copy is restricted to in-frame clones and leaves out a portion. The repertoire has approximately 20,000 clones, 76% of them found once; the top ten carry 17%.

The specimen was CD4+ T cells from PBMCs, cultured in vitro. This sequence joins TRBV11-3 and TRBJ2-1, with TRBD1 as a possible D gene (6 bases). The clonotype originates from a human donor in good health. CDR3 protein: CASSPGDGLGEQFF. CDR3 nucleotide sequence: TGTGCCAGCAGCCCAGGGGACGGGCTCGGTGAGCAGTTCTTC.